This entry features one T cell receptor beta chain sequence. These data are taken from a study of blood T cell repertoires in COVID-19. Study-level background: Italy, Spain and the United States were the sources of the convalescent and acute COVID-19 samples. The analysed material was cDNA or gDNA that came from T cells, B-cell-depleted T cells, or PBMCs.

Seattle participants joined during active infection and were tracked over time. How the authors handled the data: Amplification of reference gene primers provided the estimated nucleated cell counts. Repertoires were generated with immunoSEQ multiplex PCR, while TCRdb's copy carries only in-frame clones and drops some. V and J calls and clone size are those listed in that table; D and trimming were worked out from the DNA. This sample has around 220,000 clones, with 82% found just once. Trimming left V 3 bases short and J 10 bases short, with 7 bases between. The CDR3 is 12 residues long. Per the germline V gene, CDR1 is KGHSH and CDR2 is LQKENI.

The specimen was peripheral blood. The TCR sequence derives from a woman of 80 years or more with COVID-19, enrolled during active disease. The chain has TRBV18 and TRBJ1-6; unclear D gene. The DNA for the CDR3 is TGTGCCAGCTCACCCGTGGAGTCACCCCTCCACTTT. It specifies CASSPVESPLHF.